These T cell receptor beta chains were read from a single sample in a study of PD-L1 blockade in urothelial cancer. Some clones are missing from TCRdb's copy, which holds only in-frame ones; the method was immunoSEQ multiplex PCR. The repertoire consists of tens of thousands of clones, with about 89% occurring once and the leading ten covering about 10%. The specimen was PBMCs, collected around atezolizumab (anti-PD-L1) treatment. The receptors originated from a woman aged 55-70 years with urothelial cancer. Each CDR3 is given with its conserved first and last residue. The order of the fields is D gene, clone size, V gene, J gene, CDR3 protein, CDR3 DNA. A D gene is named only where the DNA matches it firmly. Part of the rows lack a size; the others show once, few, many or a class for expanded clones.

d_call: .; clone_size: .; v_call: TRBV27; j_call: TRBJ2-7; cdr3_aa: CASRWAKGSYEQYF; cdr3_nt: TGTGCCAGCAGGTGGGCGAAAGGCTCCTACGAGCAGTACTTC
d_call: TRBD2; clone_size: .; v_call: TRBV19; j_call: TRBJ2-3; cdr3_aa: CASSTSGRDTDTQYF; cdr3_nt: TGTGCCAGTAGTACTAGCGGGAGGGATACAGATACGCAGTATTTT
d_call: TRBD2; clone_size: .; v_call: TRBV7-3; j_call: TRBJ2-7; cdr3_aa: CASSPLADSSYEQYF; cdr3_nt: TGTGCCAGCAGCCCACTAGCGGATAGCTCCTACGAGCAGTACTTC
d_call: .; clone_size: .; v_call: TRBV11-2; j_call: TRBJ2-7; cdr3_aa: CASSFSVGSYEQYF; cdr3_nt: TGTGCCAGCAGCTTTAGCGTCGGATCCTACGAGCAGTACTTC
d_call: .; clone_size: once; v_call: TRBV29-1; j_call: TRBJ1-1; cdr3_aa: CSVDSQGGTEAFF; cdr3_nt: TGCAGCGTTGATTCCCAGGGTGGAACTGAAGCTTTCTTT
d_call: TRBD1; clone_size: .; v_call: TRBV2; j_call: TRBJ1-2; cdr3_aa: CASSEGRQGDYGYTF; cdr3_nt: TGTGCCAGCAGTGAAGGCCGACAGGGCGACTATGGCTACACCTTC
d_call: .; clone_size: .; v_call: TRBV7-3; j_call: TRBJ2-1; cdr3_aa: CASSLVSYNEQFF; cdr3_nt: TGTGCCAGCAGCCTAGTTTCCTACAATGAGCAGTTCTTC
d_call: .; clone_size: .; v_call: TRBV9; j_call: TRBJ2-7; cdr3_aa: CASSPGRDRFYEQYF; cdr3_nt: TGTGCCAGCAGCCCGGGGAGGGACAGGTTCTACGAGCAGTACTTC
d_call: .; clone_size: .; v_call: TRBV5-1; j_call: TRBJ2-1; cdr3_aa: CASSPGGTKFYNEQFF; cdr3_nt: TGCGCCAGCAGCCCCGGCGGGACGAAGTTTTACAATGAGCAGTTCTTC
d_call: .; clone_size: .; v_call: TRBV6-1; j_call: TRBJ1-1; cdr3_aa: CASRITGIWTEAFF; cdr3_nt: TGTGCCAGCAGAATTACAGGGATTTGGACTGAAGCTTTCTTT
d_call: TRBD2; clone_size: .; v_call: TRBV27; j_call: TRBJ2-5; cdr3_aa: CASSLSWGEGGATQYF; cdr3_nt: TGTGCCAGCAGTTTATCGTGGGGGGAGGGAGGGGCGACCCAGTACTTC
d_call: .; clone_size: .; v_call: TRBV4-1; j_call: TRBJ2-3; cdr3_aa: CASSKFGAVDTQYF; cdr3_nt: TGCGCCAGCAGTAAGTTCGGAGCGGTGGATACGCAGTATTTT
d_call: TRBD1; clone_size: .; v_call: TRBV5-1; j_call: TRBJ1-3; cdr3_aa: CASSNDRVGSGNTIYF; cdr3_nt: TGCGCCAGCAGCAATGACAGGGTAGGGTCTGGAAACACCATATATTTT
d_call: .; clone_size: .; v_call: TRBV11-1; j_call: TRBJ2-3; cdr3_aa: CASSQPEGKSTDTQYF; cdr3_nt: TGTGCCAGCAGCCAACCGGAGGGAAAAAGCACAGATACGCAGTATTTT
d_call: TRBD2; clone_size: .; v_call: TRBV5-1; j_call: TRBJ2-2; cdr3_aa: CASSLGTSGKGGELFF; cdr3_nt: TGCGCCAGCAGCTTGGGGACTAGCGGGAAAGGAGGGGAGCTGTTTTTT
d_call: .; clone_size: .; v_call: TRBV6-6; j_call: TRBJ1-6; cdr3_aa: CASSYSTSLNSPLHF; cdr3_nt: TGTGCCAGCAGTTACTCAACGAGCCTCAATTCACCCCTCCACTTT
d_call: .; clone_size: .; v_call: TRBV5-1; j_call: TRBJ2-6; cdr3_aa: CASSLAGERGSGANVLTF; cdr3_nt: TGCGCCAGCAGCTTGGCCGGGGAGCGAGGGTCTGGGGCCAACGTCCTGACTTTC
d_call: TRBD2; clone_size: .; v_call: TRBV9; j_call: TRBJ2-6; cdr3_aa: CASSRGGGGSGANVLTF; cdr3_nt: TGTGCCAGCAGCCGGGGGGGAGGGGGCTCTGGGGCCAACGTCCTGACTTTC
d_call: TRBD1; clone_size: .; v_call: TRBV28; j_call: TRBJ2-3; cdr3_aa: CASSWVTGGDTQYF; cdr3_nt: TGTGCCAGCAGTTGGGTGACAGGGGGAGATACGCAGTATTTT
d_call: .; clone_size: .; v_call: TRBV27; j_call: TRBJ1-5; cdr3_aa: CASSLSGEAGNQPQHF; cdr3_nt: TGTGCCAGCAGTTTATCAGGCGAGGCGGGCAATCAGCCCCAGCATTTT
d_call: TRBD2; clone_size: .; v_call: TRBV11-1; j_call: TRBJ2-7; cdr3_aa: CASSVGTSDLYEQYF; cdr3_nt: TGTGCCAGCAGCGTCGGGACTAGCGATCTGTACGAGCAGTACTTC
d_call: .; clone_size: .; v_call: TRBV5-1; j_call: TRBJ2-2; cdr3_aa: CASSPPRGNTGELFF; cdr3_nt: TGCGCCAGCAGCCCCCCTCGGGGGAACACCGGGGAGCTGTTTTTT
d_call: TRBD1; clone_size: .; v_call: TRBV19; j_call: TRBJ2-1; cdr3_aa: CASGTGVGSYNEQFF; cdr3_nt: TGTGCCAGCGGGACAGGGGTGGGCTCCTACAATGAGCAGTTCTTC
d_call: .; clone_size: once; v_call: TRBV21-1; j_call: TRBJ2-5; cdr3_aa: CASSPQSRGEKETQYF; cdr3_nt: TGTGCCAGCAGCCCGCAGAGCAGGGGAGAAAAAGAGACCCAGTACTTC
d_call: .; clone_size: once; v_call: TRBV11-2; j_call: TRBJ2-1; cdr3_aa: CASSPTRRDGAGQFF; cdr3_nt: TGTGCCAGCAGCCCGACCCGGCGGGATGGGGCCGGGCAGTTCTTC
d_call: .; clone_size: .; v_call: TRBV7-2; j_call: TRBJ1-4; cdr3_aa: CASSARVGEKLFF; cdr3_nt: TGTGCCAGCAGCGCCAGGGTAGGGGAAAAACTGTTTTTT
d_call: .; clone_size: .; v_call: TRBV5-1; j_call: TRBJ2-3; cdr3_aa: CASSLDSGYDTQYF; cdr3_nt: TGCGCCAGCAGCCTCGACAGTGGGTATGATACGCAGTATTTT
d_call: .; clone_size: once; v_call: TRBV5-4; j_call: TRBJ2-7; cdr3_aa: CASSLDGFYEQYF; cdr3_nt: TGTGCCAGCAGCTTGGACGGGTTCTACGAGCAGTACTTC
d_call: TRBD1; clone_size: .; v_call: TRBV10-3; j_call: TRBJ2-7; cdr3_aa: CAISDRDYEQYF; cdr3_nt: TGTGCCATCAGCGACAGGGACTACGAGCAGTACTTC
d_call: .; clone_size: .; v_call: TRBV18; j_call: TRBJ2-2; cdr3_aa: CASSARQIPGELFF; cdr3_nt: TGTGCCAGCTCAGCCAGACAGATACCCGGGGAGCTGTTTTTT
d_call: TRBD2; clone_size: .; v_call: TRBV18; j_call: TRBJ2-7; cdr3_aa: CASSSGLASSYEQYF; cdr3_nt: TGTGCCAGCTCATCGGGACTAGCGTCCTCCTACGAGCAGTACTTC